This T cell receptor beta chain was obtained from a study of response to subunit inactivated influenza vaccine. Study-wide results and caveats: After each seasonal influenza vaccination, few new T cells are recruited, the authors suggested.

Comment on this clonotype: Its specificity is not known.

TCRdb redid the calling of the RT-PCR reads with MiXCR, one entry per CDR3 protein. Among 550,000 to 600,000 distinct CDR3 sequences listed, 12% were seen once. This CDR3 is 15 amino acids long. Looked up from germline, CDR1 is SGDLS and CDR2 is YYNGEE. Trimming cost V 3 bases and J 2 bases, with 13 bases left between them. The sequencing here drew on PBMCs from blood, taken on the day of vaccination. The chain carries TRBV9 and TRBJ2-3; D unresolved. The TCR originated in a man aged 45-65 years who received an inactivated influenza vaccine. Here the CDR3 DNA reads TGTGCCAGCAGCGAAACCGACATTTTCACAGATACGCAGTATTTT. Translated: CASSETDIFTDTQYF.